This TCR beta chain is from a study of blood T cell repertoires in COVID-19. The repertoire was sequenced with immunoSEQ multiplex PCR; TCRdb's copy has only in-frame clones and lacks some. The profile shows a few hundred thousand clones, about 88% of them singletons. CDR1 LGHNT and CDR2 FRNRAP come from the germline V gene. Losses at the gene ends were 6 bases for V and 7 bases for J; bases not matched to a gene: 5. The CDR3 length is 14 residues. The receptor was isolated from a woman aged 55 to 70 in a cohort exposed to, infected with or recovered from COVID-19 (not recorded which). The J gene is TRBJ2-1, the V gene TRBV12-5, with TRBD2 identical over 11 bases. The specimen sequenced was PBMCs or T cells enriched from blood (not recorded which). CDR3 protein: CASGHSGRGNEQFF. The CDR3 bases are TGTGCTAGTGGGCATAGCGGGAGGGGTAATGAGCAGTTCTTC.